This T cell receptor beta chain was profiled in a study of blood T cell repertoires in COVID-19. Whole-study context: PBMCs, B-cell-depleted T cells, or T cells provided the cDNA or gDNA that made up the material.

In the authors' methods: Nucleated cell number was recorded as an estimate derived from reference gene primer amplification. The repertoire was sequenced with immunoSEQ multiplex PCR; TCRdb's copy has only in-frame clones and lacks some. V and J calls and clone size are those listed in that table; D and trimming were worked out from the DNA. The data contain 200,000 to 300,000 clones, approximately 88% of them singletons. Individuals aged about 18 to 100 years were recruited from 24 US areas. Germline trimming cut 5 bases from V and 0 bases from J; bases unmatched to any gene: 7. CDR1 is MNHEY and CDR2 is SMNVEV in the germline V gene (reference sequence). The CDR3 extends over 17 amino acids.

The sequence was obtained from a woman in her 40s with acute COVID-19. The rearrangement joins TRBV27 to TRBJ2-1; TRBD2 matches at 10 bases. Sequencing was carried out using PBMCs or T cells enriched from blood (not recorded which). In DNA form, the CDR3 reads TGTGCCAGCAGTCCCTGGACTAGCGGAAGCTCCTACAATGAGCAGTTCTTC. Its translation: CASSPWTSGSSYNEQFF.